This T cell receptor (beta chain) was retrieved from a study of technical replicates of blood from several donors. Sequencing used immunoSEQ multiplex PCR; TCRdb keeps in-frame clones, though not all of them. The top ten clones hold over 9.5% of a sample with more than 11,000 clones, 84% of them seen once. Per germline, CDR1 SGHAT and CDR2 FQNNGV. The V segment lost 2 bases and the J segment 6 bases; nucleotides outside the gene matches: 7. This CDR3 contains 15 residues. The sequence came from a human donor in good health. The chain employs TRBV11-2 and TRBJ2-1, with 7 bases fitting TRBD2. The sample comprised PBMCs. In DNA form, the CDR3 reads TGTGCCAGCAGCTTAAATTTCCCTAGCGGCAATGAGCAGTTCTTC. Its translation: CASSLNFPSGNEQFF. Looking up the rest from reference TRBV11-2 and TRBJ2-1 gives the full variable domain: EAGVAQSPRYKIIEKRQSVAFWCNPISGHATLYWYQQILGQGPKLLIQFQNNGVVDDSQLPKDRFSAERLKGVDSTLKIQPAKLEDSAVYLCASSLNFPSGNEQFFGPGTRLTVL.